This TCR beta chain was observed in a study of spatial heterogeneity in lung cancer. At the level of the study: Every unique TCR and UMI combination, on average, appeared more than ten times in raw reads.

TCRdb re-called the 5' RACE reads through MiXCR, storing one row per CDR3 protein. The sample carries about 26,000 distinct CDR3 sequences, around 13% recorded once. The time point was: sample taken at primary tumor resection. Whole RNA obtained from tumor, nontumor lung or frozen PBMC underwent sequencing without sorting. The approximately 77 donors had untreated early-stage non-small cell lung cancer. V was pared by 6 bases and J by 3 bases, with 5 bases of the junction left unmatched. Germline V gene lookup returns CDR1 MDHEN and CDR2 SYDVKM. The CDR3 spans 13 residues. Findings and caveats of the study: The appearance of ubiquitous expanded tumor TCRs in blood was greater at resection than follow-up.

This clonotype was recorded many times. The antigen is not known. The sequence was collected from a female donor with early-stage non-small cell lung cancer. The chain is built from TRBV28 and TRBJ2-7, with 7 nucleotides matching TRBD2. The material was PBMCs, obtained at surgery. In nucleotides, the CDR3 is TGTGCCAGCAGGACCGGACTAGTCTACGAGCAGTACTTC. It codes for CASRTGLVYEQYF.